This TCR beta chain was observed in a study of T cell responses to AZD1222 COVID-19 vaccine (dated by TCRdb to the early 2020s). Notes on the research overall: TCR sequencing covered over 230 trial participants: 200 to 210 given two doses of AZD1222 and around 25 given two doses of MenACWY control vaccine. Trial participants were enrolled into age subgroups of 18-55, 56-69 and 70-plus years, which contained approximately 150, 28 and 58 TCR-sequenced participants, respectively. Study-wide findings and limitations: Because no day 14 peak-response samples were available, repertoires were characterized only after the peak T cell response. Only six or seven AZD1222 recipients were SARS-CoV-2 seropositive at baseline, limiting conclusions about previously exposed vaccinees. The 56-69-year group was small, and its depth increase did not reach significance, likely because of low power. Reportedly, close to half of the unique spike-specific TCRs recognized epitopes lying outside the regions that are mutated in the B.1.351 and B.1.1.7 variants. Most participants were white British and females outnumbered males, and the authors suggested that clonal diversity may have been underestimated. The whole spike protein was spanned by vaccine-associated CD4 TCRs, and dominant responses were seen in regions 160-218 and 743-854. Spike-specific TCR breadth and depth rose significantly after two AZD1222 doses compared with day 0 and with MenACWY recipients.

The CDR3 has 15 amino acids, counting the end cysteine and phenylalanine. Only CDR3 DNA is held: 45 bases, read in frame from base 1. The junction shows trimming of 1 base on V and 6 bases on J, plus 15 bases between the germline ends. Taken from the germline V gene, the CDR1 and CDR2 loops are MNHNS and SASEGT. Sample time point, as interpreted from the label and publication: baseline before first vaccination. The sample's treatment or condition label, in plain terms: meningococcal conjugate vaccine given as trial control. Vaccinee samples were obtained from the UK trials COV001 and COV002, which included a single-blind randomized controlled phase 2/3 trial of AZD1222 (ChAdOx1 nCoV-19) in healthy adults. For TCRbeta chain sequencing, PBMC samples were collected from trial participants at day 0 and at day 28 after the second dose. The CDR3 regions of human TCRbeta chains were analyzed by immunosequencing. On the authors' methods: TCRs in the repertoires were matched against a reference library of SARS-CoV-2-specific TCRs that had been generated with the MIRA antigen-specificity platform. Breadth meant the fraction of unique TCRs that were SARS-CoV-2-associated, whereas depth meant the fraction of total T cells that were SARS-CoV-2-associated. Using the MIRA data, each spike-specific TCR was assigned both to the spike region to which the TCR was reactive and to a CD4 or CD8 class. Log10-transformed breadth and depth values were compared by one-way ANOVA with Sidak's multiple comparisons tests. The table comes from immuneACCESS by way of TCRdb, which keeps in-frame sequences with V and J called. Part of the clones is missing from these tables; in studies checked, under half for an unresolved V gene and the rest for unknown reasons. The D gene and trimming were derived from the DNA, and the V and J assignments and clone size from that table. The sample table records around 110,000 clones; approximately 83% of these occur just once. Roughly 4.3% of the sample is in the top ten clones.

A remark on this clone: Its antigen is currently not known. The sample holds no much larger clone one base away, and base qualities are not on file.

The chain employs TRBV6-1 and TRBJ1-1, and TRBD1 may be the D gene, going by 5 matching bases. The source material was peripheral blood, sampled on day 0 of MenACWY control vaccination. The sequence was collected from an adult in good health. The DNA is as follows: TGTGCCAGCAGTGAAGTTTTCTTCAGGGCCTCTGAAGCTTTCTTT. This is translated as CASSEVFFRASEAFF.